The present TCR beta chain was sequenced within a study of OX40 agonist ivuxolimab in advanced cancers. General observations from the study: What antigens the expanded peripheral T cells recognized was never established.

As concerns this clone: The antigen remains unidentified.

This table comes from immunoSEQ multiplex PCR, and its TCRdb copy is limited to in-frame clones, with some not included. The sample lists about 27,000 clones, 76% seen once, with approximately 13% in the top ten. The CDR3 is 15 amino acids. V was pared by 1 base and J by 8 bases, with 8 bases of the junction left unmatched. Per the germline V gene, CDR1 is SNHLY and CDR2 is FYNNEI. The chain uses TRBV2 and TRBJ2-1; 7 nucleotides agree with TRBD2. The receptor was derived from an adult with an advanced solid tumor such as melanoma, head and neck, liver or kidney cancer. The source material was CD4+ or CD8+ T cells sorted from blood, sampled in a trial of the OX40 agonist ivuxolimab. The CDR3 here is CASSEERLAGDEQFF. The CDR3, as DNA: TGTGCCAGCAGTGAAGAAAGACTAGCCGGTGATGAGCAGTTCTTC.